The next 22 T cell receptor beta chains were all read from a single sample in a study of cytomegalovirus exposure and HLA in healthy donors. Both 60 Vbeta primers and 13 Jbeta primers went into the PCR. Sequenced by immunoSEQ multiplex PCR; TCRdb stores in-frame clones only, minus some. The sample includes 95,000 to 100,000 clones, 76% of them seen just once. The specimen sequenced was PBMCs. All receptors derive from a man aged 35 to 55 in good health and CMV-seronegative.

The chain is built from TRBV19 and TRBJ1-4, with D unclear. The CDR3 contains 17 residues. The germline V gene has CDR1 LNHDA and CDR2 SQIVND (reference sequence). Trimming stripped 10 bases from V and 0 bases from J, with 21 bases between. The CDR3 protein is CATRRDSYGTTNEKLFF. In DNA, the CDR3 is TGTGCCACCCGTCGGGATTCTTATGGAACAACTAATGAAAAACTGTTTTTT. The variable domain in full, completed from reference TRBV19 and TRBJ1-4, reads DGGITQSPKYLFRKEGQNVTLSCEQNLNHDAMYWYRQDPGQGLRLIYYSQIVNDFQKGDIAEGYSVSREKKESFPLTVTSAQKNPTAFYLCATRRDSYGTTNEKLFFGSGTQLSVL.

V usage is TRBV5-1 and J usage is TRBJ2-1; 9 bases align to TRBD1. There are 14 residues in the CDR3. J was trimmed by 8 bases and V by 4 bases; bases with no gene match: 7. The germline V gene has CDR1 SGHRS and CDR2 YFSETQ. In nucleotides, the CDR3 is TGCGCCAGCAGCACGGGACAGGGCTTCGATGAGCAGTTCTTC. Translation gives CASSTGQGFDEQFF.

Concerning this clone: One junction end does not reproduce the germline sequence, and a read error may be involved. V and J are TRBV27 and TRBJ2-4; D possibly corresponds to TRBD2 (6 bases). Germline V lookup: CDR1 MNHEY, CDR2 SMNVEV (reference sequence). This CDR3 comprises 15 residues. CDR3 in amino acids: CASSLIGSSPNIRYF. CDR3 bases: TGTGCCAGCAGTTTGATCGGGAGTAGTCCGAACATTCGGTACTTC.

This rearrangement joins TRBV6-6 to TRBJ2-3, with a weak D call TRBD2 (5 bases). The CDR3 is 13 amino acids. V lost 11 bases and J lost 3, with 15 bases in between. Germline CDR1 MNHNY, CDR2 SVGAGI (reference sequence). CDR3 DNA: TGTGCCGTCAACCGTGACTATACAGATACGCAGTATTTT. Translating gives CAVNRDYTDTQYF.

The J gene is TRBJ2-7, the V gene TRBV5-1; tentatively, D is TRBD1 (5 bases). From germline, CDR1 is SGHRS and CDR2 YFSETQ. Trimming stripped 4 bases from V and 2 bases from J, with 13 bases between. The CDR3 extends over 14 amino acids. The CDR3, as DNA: TGCGCCAGCAGCGCAGGGCTTTCCGCCTACGAGCAGTACTTC. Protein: CASSAGLSAYEQYF.

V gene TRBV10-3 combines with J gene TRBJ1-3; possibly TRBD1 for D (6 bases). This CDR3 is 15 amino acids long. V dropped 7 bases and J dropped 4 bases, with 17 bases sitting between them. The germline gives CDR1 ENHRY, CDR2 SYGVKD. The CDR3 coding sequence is TGTGCCATCAATCCGAATCAGGGGCGGGGAAACACCATATATTTT. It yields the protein CAINPNQGRGNTIYF.

The CDR3 coding sequence is TGTGCCAGCAGCTTAGGAACGGGGGATACGCAGTATTTT. It yields the protein CASSLGTGDTQYF. This rearrangement joins TRBV13 to TRBJ2-3; TRBD2 might be the D (5 bases). The V end was cut by 0 bases, the J end by 6 bases, with 7 bases between. Germline loops: CDR1 PRHDT, CDR2 FYEKMQ (reference sequence). CDR3 size: 13 residues.

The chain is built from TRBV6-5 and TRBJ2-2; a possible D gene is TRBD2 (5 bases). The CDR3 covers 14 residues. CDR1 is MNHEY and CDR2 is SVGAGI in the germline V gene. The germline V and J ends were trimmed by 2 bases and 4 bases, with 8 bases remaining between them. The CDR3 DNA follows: TGTGCCAGCAGTTACATTACTAGCACCGGGGAGCTGTTTTTT. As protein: CASSYITSTGELFF.

CDR3 sequence: CASNSQGPQETQYF. CDR3 DNA sequence: TGTGCCAGCAACTCTCAGGGTCCACAAGAGACCCAGTACTTC. This rearrangement joins TRBV6-5 to TRBJ2-5; TRBD1 might be the D (5 bases). The germline gives CDR1 MNHEY, CDR2 SVGAGI. CDR3 length: 14 residues. V lost 7 bases and J 2 bases, leaving 14 bases between the germline ends.

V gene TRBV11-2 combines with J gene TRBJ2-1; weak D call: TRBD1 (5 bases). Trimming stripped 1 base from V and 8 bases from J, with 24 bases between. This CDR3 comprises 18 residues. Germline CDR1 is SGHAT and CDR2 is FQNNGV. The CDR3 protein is CASSLVGLGGLWGDEQFF. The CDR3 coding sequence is TGTGCCAGCAGCTTAGTGGGGTTGGGCGGCCTATGGGGCGATGAGCAGTTCTTC.

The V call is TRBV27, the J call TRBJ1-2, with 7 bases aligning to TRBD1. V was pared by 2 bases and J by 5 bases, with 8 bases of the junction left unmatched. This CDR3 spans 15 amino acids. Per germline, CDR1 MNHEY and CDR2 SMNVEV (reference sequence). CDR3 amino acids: CASSLRDSSPYGYTF. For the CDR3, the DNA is TGTGCCAGCAGTTTACGGGACAGTTCTCCTTATGGCTACACCTTC.

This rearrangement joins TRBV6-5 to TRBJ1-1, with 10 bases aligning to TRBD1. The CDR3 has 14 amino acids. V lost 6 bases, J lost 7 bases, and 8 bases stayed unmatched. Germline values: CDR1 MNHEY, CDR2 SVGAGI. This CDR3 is CASRTGTGDLEAFF. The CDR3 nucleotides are TGTGCCAGCAGAACCGGGACAGGGGACCTTGAAGCTTTCTTT.

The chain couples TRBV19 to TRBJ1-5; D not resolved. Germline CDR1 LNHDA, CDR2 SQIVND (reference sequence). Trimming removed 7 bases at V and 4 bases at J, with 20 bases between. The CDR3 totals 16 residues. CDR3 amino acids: CASNLRETVSNQPQHF. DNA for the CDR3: TGTGCCAGTAATCTGCGGGAGACGGTGAGTAATCAGCCCCAGCATTTT.

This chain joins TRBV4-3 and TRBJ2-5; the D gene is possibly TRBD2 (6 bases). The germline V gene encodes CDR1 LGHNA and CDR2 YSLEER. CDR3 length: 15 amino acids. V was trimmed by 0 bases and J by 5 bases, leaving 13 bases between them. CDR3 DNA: TGCGCCAGCAGCCAAGATGGGGGGAGCAGTGAGACCCAGTACTTC. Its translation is CASSQDGGSSETQYF.

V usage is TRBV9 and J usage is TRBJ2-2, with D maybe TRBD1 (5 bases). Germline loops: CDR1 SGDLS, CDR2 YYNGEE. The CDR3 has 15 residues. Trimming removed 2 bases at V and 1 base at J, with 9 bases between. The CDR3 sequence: CASSVRQQNTGELFF. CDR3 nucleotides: TGTGCCAGCAGCGTCCGACAGCAGAACACCGGGGAGCTGTTTTTT.

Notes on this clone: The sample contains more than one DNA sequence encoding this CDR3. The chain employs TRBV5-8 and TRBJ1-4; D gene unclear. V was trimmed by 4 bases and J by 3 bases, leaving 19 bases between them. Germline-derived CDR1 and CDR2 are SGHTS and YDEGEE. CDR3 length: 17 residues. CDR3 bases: TGTGCCAGCAGCCGAGGCCGGATGACTCTCGCTAATGAAAAACTGTTTTTT. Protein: CASSRGRMTLANEKLFF. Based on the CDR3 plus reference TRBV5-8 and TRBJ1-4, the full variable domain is EAGVTQSPTHLIKTRGQQATLRCSPISGHTSVYWYQQALGLGLQFLLWYDEGEERNRGNFPPRFSGRQFPNYSSELNVNALELEDSALYLCASSRGRMTLANEKLFFGSGTQLSVL.

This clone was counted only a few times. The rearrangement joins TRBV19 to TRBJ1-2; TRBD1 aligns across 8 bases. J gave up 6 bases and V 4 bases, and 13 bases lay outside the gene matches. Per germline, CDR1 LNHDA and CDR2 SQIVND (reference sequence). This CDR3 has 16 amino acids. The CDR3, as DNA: TGTGCCAGTAGTAAATATACCGGGACAGGAGGACATGGCTACACCTTC. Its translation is CASSKYTGTGGHGYTF. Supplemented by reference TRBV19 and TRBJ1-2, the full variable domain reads DGGITQSPKYLFRKEGQNVTLSCEQNLNHDAMYWYRQDPGQGLRLIYYSQIVNDFQKGDIAEGYSVSREKKESFPLTVTSAQKNPTAFYLCASSKYTGTGGHGYTFGSGTRLTVV.

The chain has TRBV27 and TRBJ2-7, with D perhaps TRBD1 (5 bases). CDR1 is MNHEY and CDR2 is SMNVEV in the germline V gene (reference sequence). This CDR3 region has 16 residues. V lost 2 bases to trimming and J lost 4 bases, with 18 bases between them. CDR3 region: CASSLVDPGWGYEQYF. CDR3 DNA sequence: TGTGCCAGCAGTTTAGTTGACCCAGGGTGGGGTTACGAGCAGTACTTC.

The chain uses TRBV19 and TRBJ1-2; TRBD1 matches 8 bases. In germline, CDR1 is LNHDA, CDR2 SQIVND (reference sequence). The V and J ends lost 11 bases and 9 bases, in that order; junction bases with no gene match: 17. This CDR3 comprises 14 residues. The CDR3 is CASSKVQGAVRYTF. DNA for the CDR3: TGTGCCTCCTCCAAGGTGCAGGGGGCCGTCCGCTACACCTTC.

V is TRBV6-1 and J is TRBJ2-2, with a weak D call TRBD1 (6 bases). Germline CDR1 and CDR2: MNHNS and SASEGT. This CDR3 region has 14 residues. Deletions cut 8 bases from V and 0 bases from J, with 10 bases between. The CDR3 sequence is CASPDRTNTGELFF. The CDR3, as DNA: TGTGCCAGCCCTGACAGGACGAACACCGGGGAGCTGTTTTTT.

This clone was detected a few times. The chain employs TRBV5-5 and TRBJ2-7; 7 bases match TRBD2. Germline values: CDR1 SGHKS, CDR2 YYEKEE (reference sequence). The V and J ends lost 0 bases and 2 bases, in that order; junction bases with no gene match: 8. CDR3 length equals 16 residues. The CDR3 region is CASSLAMSGGTYEQYF. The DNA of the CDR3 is TGTGCCAGCAGCTTGGCAATGTCGGGGGGAACCTACGAGCAGTACTTC.

The CDR3 region has the DNA TGTGCCAGCAGTTTCCGGGGAGGGGGGCACGAGCAGTACTTC. It encodes CASSFRGGGHEQYF. The chain carries TRBV6-5 and TRBJ2-7; tentatively, D is TRBD2 (7 bases). The V gene lost 4 bases and the J gene lost 5 bases, with 15 bases spanning the gap. The CDR3 contains 14 residues. CDR1 MNHEY and CDR2 SVGAGI come from the germline V gene.